This T cell receptor (beta chain) appears in the sequencing data of a study of Graves' ophthalmopathy and Graves' hyperthyroidism (dated by TCRdb to 2016 to 2018). Looking at the study overall: Peripheral blood was collected before any treatment was given, at the time of initial diagnosis. The study used signatures of the TCR beta repertoire to tell Graves' ophthalmopathy apart from Graves' hyperthyroidism and to predict which patients would progress to ophthalmopathy. In total, 135 blood samples were TCR-sequenced: approximately 40 ophthalmopathy, about 75 hyperthyroidism and some 17 hyperthyroidism-to-ophthalmopathy patients. A discovery set of more than 90 patients (around 40 ophthalmopathy, 57 stable hyperthyroidism) was enrolled to explore V-J signatures distinguishing ophthalmopathy from hyperthyroidism. An independent validation cohort was composed of around 19 hyperthyroidism patients and approximately 15 patients who later progressed from hyperthyroidism to ophthalmopathy. In roughly six hyperthyroidism patients, the T-cell repertoires found in thyroid tissue were compared with those found in blood. Following sample collection, hyperthyroidism patients were given methimazole at a starting dose of 30 mg daily, and ophthalmopathy patients were given high-dose intravenous methylprednisolone.

Ophthalmopathy patients had moderately to severely active disease, Clinical Activity Score of at least 3, NOSPECS grade of at least 4, and disease duration under 3 months. Patients with other autoimmune diseases, uncontrolled infections, pregnancy or lactation were excluded from the study. Diagnosis was based on clinical symptoms, serum thyroxine, TRAb, thyroid ultrasound and orbital computed tomography. Ficoll-Paque density gradient centrifugation was used to isolate PBMCs from about 10 ml of fresh peripheral blood. Trizol reagent was used to extract the total RNA, and its quality was then checked on an Agilent 2100 Bioanalyzer. Overall results and qualifications from the work: Ophthalmopathy was separated from stable hyperthyroidism by the 13-signature model with roughly 90% sensitivity and less than 82% specificity in cross-validation and with 80%/75% in the test set. Sample size was not statistically predetermined, and group allocation was not concealed from the investigators. Most expanded thyroid clonotypes with frequency above 0.001 were also detected in blood, suggesting blood repertoires may reflect the thyroid immune response. In validation, the model predicted ophthalmopathy progression with less than 71% sensitivity and 72.22% specificity; some 13 predicted patients were CT-confirmed with GO in a median of around 6 months.

Taken from cysteine to phenylalanine, the CDR3 has 14 residues. Only the CDR3 region is kept as DNA, spanning 42 bases read in frame from base 1. CDR1 and CDR2 (SGHVS, FNYEAQ) derive from the germline V gene. V is reduced by 5 bases and J by 5 bases, leaving a spacing of 10 bases between them. In the case of this clonotype: Its antigen remains undetermined. Per-nucleotide qualities are absent, and no much larger clonotype sits a single base away.

TCR beta CDR3 regions were amplified from RNA transcripts for repertoire sequencing. A first-round RT-PCR used HTBI primers with the Qiagen OneStep RT-PCR kit, followed by a second-round multiplex PCR, size selection and purification. Sequencing of the libraries was carried out on an Illumina HiSeq2000 in paired-end mode with 100 bp reads. Concerning the study's data processing: Reads were processed with SOAPnuke, discarding reads with adapters, uncalled bases, mean Phred below 15, or no exact constant-primer or identifier match. COPE v1.2.5 was used to merge high-quality paired reads. Clonotypes were defined as unique nucleotide sequences and were aligned to IMGT TRB V, D and J references using MiTCR v1.1. Analysis was restricted to V-J combinations with a frequency above 0.0001, which covered 99.2% of repertoires. A TCR clonal expansion and chaos score per V-J combination was defined as the ratio of F50 clonal expansion to chaos observed in the TCRdist matrix. Features were reduced by Welch's t-statistics and random forest to approximately 13 V-J combinations, which fed a naive Bayes classifier. The Morisita-Horn index was used to measure how similar the thyroid and blood repertoires were. TCRdb reran the public reads through fastp at Q25 and MiXCR, keeping productive beta chains. Rows with a matching CDR3 protein are joined into one entry that keeps the most common DNA and genes. The V and J calls reflect TCRdb's pipeline rather than the authors' work. For this sample the table gives almost 750,000 distinct CDR3 sequences, of which roughly 41% were detected only once. The ten largest clones represent 44% of the sample.

Recombination joined TRBV7-6 with TRBJ1-6, with no confidently assigned D gene. Sample: peripheral blood. The TCR was taken from an adult man with Graves' ophthalmopathy. The DNA reads as follows: TGTGCCAGCAGCACACACGACAATAATTCACCCCTCCACTTT. Its product reads: CASSTHDNNSPLHF. Reference TRBV7-6 and TRBJ1-6 genes cover what lies past the CDR3, so the full variable domain is GAGVSQSPRYKVTKRGQDVALRCDPISGHVSLYWYRQALGQGPEFLTYFNYEAQQDKSGLPNDRFSAERPEGSISTLTIQRTEQRDSAMYRCASSTHDNNSPLHFGNGTRLTVT.